This TCR beta chain was recorded in a study of blood T cell repertoires in COVID-19. The overall study: Material from acute and convalescent COVID-19 was sourced from the United States, Italy and Spain.

Patients in Seattle were enrolled during active infection, then followed longitudinally. As originally analysed: Researchers report that nucleated cell counts were estimated from reference gene primer amplification. Repertoires were generated with immunoSEQ multiplex PCR, while TCRdb's copy carries only in-frame clones and drops some. The V and J calls and clone size were taken over from that table, and D and trimming were inferred from the DNA. The data hold 300,000 to 400,000 clones, with 75% to 90% observed a single time. V shed 0 bases and J shed 8 bases, with 14 bases lying between them. Germline V lookup: CDR1 SGHRS, CDR2 YFSETQ. The CDR3 spans 15 residues.

The chain recombines TRBV5-1 with TRBJ1-4; D call uncertain. The sequence was collected from a woman aged 55-69 years with COVID-19, enrolled during active disease. Material for sequencing was peripheral blood. The CDR3 here is CASSLALGREEKLFF. In nucleotides, the CDR3 is TGCGCCAGCAGCTTGGCCCTGGGAAGGGAGGAAAAACTGTTTTTT.